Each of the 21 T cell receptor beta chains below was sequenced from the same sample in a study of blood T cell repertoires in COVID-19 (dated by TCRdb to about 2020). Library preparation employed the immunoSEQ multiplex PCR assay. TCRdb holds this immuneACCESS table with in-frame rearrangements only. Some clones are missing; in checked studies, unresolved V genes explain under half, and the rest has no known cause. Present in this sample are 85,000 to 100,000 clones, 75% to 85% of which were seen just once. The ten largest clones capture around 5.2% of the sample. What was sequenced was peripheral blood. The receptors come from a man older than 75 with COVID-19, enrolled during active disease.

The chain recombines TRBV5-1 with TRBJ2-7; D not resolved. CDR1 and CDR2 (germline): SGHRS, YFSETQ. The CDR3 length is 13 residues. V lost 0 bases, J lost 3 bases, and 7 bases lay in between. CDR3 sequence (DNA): TGCGCCAGCAGCTTGGATGCAGACTACGAGCAGTACTTC. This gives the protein CASSLDADYEQYF.

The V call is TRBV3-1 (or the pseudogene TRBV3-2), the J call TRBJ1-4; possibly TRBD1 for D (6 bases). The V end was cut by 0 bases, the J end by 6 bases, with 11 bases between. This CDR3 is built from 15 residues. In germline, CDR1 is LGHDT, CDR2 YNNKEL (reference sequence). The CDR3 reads CASSQDYQGYEKLFF. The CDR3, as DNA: TGTGCCAGCAGCCAAGATTATCAGGGGTATGAAAAACTGTTTTTT.

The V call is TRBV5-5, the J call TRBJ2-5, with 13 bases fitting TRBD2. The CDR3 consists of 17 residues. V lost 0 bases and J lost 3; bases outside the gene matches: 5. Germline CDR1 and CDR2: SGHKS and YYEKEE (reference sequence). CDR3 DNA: TGTGCCAGCAGCTTGGCTCCACTAGCGGGAGGGAAAGAGACCCAGTACTTC. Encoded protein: CASSLAPLAGGKETQYF. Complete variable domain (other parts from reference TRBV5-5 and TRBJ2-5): DAGVTQSPTHLIKTRGQQVTLRCSPISGHKSVSWYQQVLGQGPQFIFQYYEKEERGRGNFPDRFSARQFPNYSSELNVNALLLGDSALYLCASSLAPLAGGKETQYFGPGTRLLVL.

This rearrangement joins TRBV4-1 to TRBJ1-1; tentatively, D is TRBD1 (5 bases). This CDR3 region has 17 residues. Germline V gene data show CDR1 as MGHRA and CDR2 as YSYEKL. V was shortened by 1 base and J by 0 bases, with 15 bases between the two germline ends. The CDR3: CASSQGLWTRMNTEAFF. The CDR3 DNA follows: TGCGCCAGCAGCCAAGGGCTCTGGACACGCATGAACACTGAAGCTTTCTTT.

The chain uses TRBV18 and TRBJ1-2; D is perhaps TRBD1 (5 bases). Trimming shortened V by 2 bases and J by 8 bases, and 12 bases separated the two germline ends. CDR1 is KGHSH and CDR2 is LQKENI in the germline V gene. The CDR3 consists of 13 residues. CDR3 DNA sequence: TGTGCCAGCTCACCAGGCAGGGAGGAAGGCTACACCTTC. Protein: CASSPGREEGYTF.

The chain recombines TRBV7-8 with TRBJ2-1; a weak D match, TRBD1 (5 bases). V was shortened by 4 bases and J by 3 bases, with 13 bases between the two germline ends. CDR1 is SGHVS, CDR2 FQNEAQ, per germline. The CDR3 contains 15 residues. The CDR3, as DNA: TGTGCCAGCAGCTCCCTAGGGGAACTCTACAATGAGCAGTTCTTC. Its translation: CASSSLGELYNEQFF. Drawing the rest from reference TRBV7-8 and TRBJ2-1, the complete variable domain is GAGVSQSPRYKVAKRGQDVALRCDPISGHVSLFWYQQALGQGPEFLTYFQNEAQLDKSGLPSDRFFAERPEGSVSTLKIQRTQQEDSAVYLCASSSLGELYNEQFFGPGTRLTVL.

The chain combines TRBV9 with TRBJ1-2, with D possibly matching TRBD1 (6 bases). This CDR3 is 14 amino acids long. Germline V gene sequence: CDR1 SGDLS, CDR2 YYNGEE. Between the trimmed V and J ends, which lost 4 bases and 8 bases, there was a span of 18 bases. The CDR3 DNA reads TGTGCCAGCAGCTCCCGCATAACAGGGAGCGGCTACACCTTC. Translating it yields CASSSRITGSGYTF. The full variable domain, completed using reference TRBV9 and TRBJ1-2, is DSGVTQTPKHLITATGQRVTLRCSPRSGDLSVYWYQQSLDQGLQFLIQYYNGEERAKGNILERFSAQQFPDLHSELNLSSLELGDSALYFCASSSRITGSGYTFGSGTRLTVV.

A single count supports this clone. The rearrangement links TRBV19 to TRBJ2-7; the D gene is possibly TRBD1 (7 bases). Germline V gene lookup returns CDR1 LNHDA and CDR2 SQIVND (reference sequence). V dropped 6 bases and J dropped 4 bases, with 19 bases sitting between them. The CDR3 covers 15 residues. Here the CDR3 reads CASSTHQGGRYEQYF. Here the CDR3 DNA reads TGTGCCAGTAGCACCCACCAGGGGGGAAGGTACGAGCAGTACTTC.

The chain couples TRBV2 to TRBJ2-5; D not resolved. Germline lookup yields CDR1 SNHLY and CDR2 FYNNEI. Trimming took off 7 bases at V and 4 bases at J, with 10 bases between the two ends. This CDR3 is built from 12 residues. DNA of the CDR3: TGTGCCAGCAAGCGAGTGGGAGAGACCCAGTACTTC. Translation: CASKRVGETQYF.

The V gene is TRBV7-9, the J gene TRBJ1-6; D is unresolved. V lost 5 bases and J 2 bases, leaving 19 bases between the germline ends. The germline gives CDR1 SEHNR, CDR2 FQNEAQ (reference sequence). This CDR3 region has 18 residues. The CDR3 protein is CASSRLGSRNTYNSPLHF. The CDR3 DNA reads TGTGCCAGCAGCCGCCTCGGGTCCAGAAATACCTATAATTCACCCCTCCACTTT.

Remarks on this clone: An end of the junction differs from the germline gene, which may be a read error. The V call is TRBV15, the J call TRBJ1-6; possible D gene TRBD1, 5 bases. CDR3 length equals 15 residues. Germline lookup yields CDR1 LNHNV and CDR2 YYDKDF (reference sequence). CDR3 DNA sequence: TGTGCCACCAGCAGAGAACCAGGGAATAAGTCACCCCTCCACTTT. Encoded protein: CATSREPGNKSPLHF.

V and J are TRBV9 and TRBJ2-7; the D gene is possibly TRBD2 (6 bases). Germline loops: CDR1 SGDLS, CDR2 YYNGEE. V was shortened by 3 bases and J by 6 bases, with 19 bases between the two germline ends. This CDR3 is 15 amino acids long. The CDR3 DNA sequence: TGTGCCAGCAGCGCCACCCCGGGACTTCTGTTCGAGCAGTACTTC. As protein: CASSATPGLLFEQYF.

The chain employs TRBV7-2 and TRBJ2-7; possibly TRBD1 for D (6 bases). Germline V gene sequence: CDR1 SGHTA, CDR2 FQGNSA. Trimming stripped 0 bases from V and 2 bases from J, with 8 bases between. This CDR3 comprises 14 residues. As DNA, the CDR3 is TGTGCCAGCAGCTTAGCCCCAGGGGCCTACGAGCAGTACTTC. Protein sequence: CASSLAPGAYEQYF.

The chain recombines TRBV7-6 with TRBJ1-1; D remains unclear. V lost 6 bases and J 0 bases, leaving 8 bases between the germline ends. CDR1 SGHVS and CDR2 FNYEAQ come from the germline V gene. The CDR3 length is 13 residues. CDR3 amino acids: CASRQQMNTEAFF. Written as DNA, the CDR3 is TGTGCCAGCAGACAACAGATGAACACTGAAGCTTTCTTT. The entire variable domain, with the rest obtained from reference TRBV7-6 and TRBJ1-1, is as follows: GAGVSQSPRYKVTKRGQDVALRCDPISGHVSLYWYRQALGQGPEFLTYFNYEAQQDKSGLPNDRFSAERPEGSISTLTIQRTEQRDSAMYRCASRQQMNTEAFFGQGTRLTVV.

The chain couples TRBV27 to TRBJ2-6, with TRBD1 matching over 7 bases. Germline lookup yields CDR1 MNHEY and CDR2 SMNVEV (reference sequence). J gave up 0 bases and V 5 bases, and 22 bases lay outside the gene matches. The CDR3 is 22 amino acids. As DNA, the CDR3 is TGTGCCAGCAGTCAGCAGGGAAGGGGGATTCGGACAGGAGGCTCTGGGGCCAACGTCCTGACTTTC. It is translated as CASSQQGRGIRTGGSGANVLTF.

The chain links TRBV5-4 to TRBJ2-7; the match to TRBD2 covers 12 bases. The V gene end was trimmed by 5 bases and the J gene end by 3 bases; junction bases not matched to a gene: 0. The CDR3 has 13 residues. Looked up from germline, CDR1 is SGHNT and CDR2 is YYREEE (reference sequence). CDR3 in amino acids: CASRLAGGYEQYF. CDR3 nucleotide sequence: TGTGCCAGCAGACTAGCGGGAGGCTACGAGCAGTACTTC.

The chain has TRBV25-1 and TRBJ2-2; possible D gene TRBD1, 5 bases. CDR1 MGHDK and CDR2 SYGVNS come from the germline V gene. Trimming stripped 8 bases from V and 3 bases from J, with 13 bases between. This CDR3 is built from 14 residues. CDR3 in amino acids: CASQRGRDTGELFF. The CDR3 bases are TGTGCCAGCCAAAGGGGCAGGGACACCGGGGAGCTGTTTTTT.

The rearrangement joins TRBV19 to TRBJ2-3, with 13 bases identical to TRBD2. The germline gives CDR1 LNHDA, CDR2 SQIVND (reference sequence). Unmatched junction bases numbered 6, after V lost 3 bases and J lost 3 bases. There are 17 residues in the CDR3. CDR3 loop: CASSMKPGLAGTDTQYF. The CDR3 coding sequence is TGTGCCAGTAGTATGAAACCGGGACTAGCGGGAACAGATACGCAGTATTTT. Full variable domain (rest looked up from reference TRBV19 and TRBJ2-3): DGGITQSPKYLFRKEGQNVTLSCEQNLNHDAMYWYRQDPGQGLRLIYYSQIVNDFQKGDIAEGYSVSREKKESFPLTVTSAQKNPTAFYLCASSMKPGLAGTDTQYFGPGTRLTVL.

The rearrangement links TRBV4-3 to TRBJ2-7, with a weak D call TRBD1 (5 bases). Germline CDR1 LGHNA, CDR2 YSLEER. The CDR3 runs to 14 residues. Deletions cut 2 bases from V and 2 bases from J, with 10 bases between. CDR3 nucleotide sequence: TGCGCCAGCAGCCAAACGACAGTCACCTACGAGCAGTACTTC. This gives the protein CASSQTTVTYEQYF.

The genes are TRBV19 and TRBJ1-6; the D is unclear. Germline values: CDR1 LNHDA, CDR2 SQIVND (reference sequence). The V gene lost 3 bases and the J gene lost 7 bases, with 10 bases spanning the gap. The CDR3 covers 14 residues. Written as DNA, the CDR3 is TGTGCCAGTAGTATCACCGCGGAAAATTCACCCCTCCACTTT. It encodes CASSITAENSPLHF.

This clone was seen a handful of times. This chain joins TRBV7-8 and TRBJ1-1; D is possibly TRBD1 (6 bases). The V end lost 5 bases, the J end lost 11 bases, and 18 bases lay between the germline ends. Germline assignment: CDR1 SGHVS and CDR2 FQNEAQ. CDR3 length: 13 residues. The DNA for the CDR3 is TGTGCCAGCAGCCCCAATACAGGGCGGAGTGCTTTCTTT. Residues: CASSPNTGRSAFF.